This TCR beta chain was recorded in a study of regulatory T cells in long-lasting Graves disease. Time point: newly diagnosed GD, antithyroid drugs for less than 3 months. Making the TCR library involved RNA that had been extracted from PBMCs. The TCR beta library used iRepertoire HTBI primers with Arm-PCR amplification of CDR3. Via MiXCR, TCRdb re-called the multiplex PCR reads, giving one row per CDR3 protein. Of approximately 400,000 distinct CDR3 sequences listed, approximately 15% are singletons. In its sample, this clonotype was seen many times. The length of the CDR3 is 13 residues. The ends were cut back, 2 bases at V and 5 bases at J, with 9 bases in the middle. These data were likewise used in another study, on T cells in Graves' hyperthyroidism and ophthalmopathy.

The sequences come from peripheral blood mononuclear cells (PBMCs), collected at new diagnosis, from a patient treated with antithyroid drugs. This TCR derives from a woman in her forties with Graves disease. This chain links TRBV12-3 or TRBV12-4 with TRBJ1-2; D might be TRBD1 (5 bases). The CDR3 DNA reads TGTGCCAGCAGTTTAAGCCCAGGGTATGGCTACACCTTC. Residues: CASSLSPGYGYTF.